These 32 T cell receptor beta chains share one sample of origin, sequenced in a study of blood T cell repertoires in COVID-19 (dated by TCRdb to 2018 to 2021). Libraries came from the immunoSEQ multiplex PCR assay. The clones in this table, taken by TCRdb from immuneACCESS, are in-frame only. Not every clone is retained; where verified, under half of the shortfall comes from an unresolved V gene, and the cause of the rest is unknown. The sample contains 200,000 to 250,000 clones, approximately 83% of them found a single time. More than 2.5% of the sample comes from the top ten. The sample comprised peripheral blood. Source of these receptors: a woman in her 30s who had recovered from COVID-19.

The chain employs TRBV9 and TRBJ2-3, with a weak D call TRBD2 (5 bases). Trimming removed 1 base at V and 3 bases at J, with 12 bases between. Germline CDR1 SGDLS, CDR2 YYNGEE. CDR3 size: 15 residues. DNA for the CDR3: TGTGCCAGCAGCGTATTGAGCGGAGAAACAGATACGCAGTATTTT. This encodes CASSVLSGETDTQYF. The full variable domain, in which reference TRBV9 and TRBJ2-3 provide the parts outside the CDR3, is DSGVTQTPKHLITATGQRVTLRCSPRSGDLSVYWYQQSLDQGLQFLIQYYNGEERAKGNILERFSAQQFPDLHSELNLSSLELGDSALYFCASSVLSGETDTQYFGPGTRLTVL.

This clone was found once. In DNA, the CDR3 is TGCGCCAGCAGCTTGAAGTCCTATGACGAGCAGTACTTC. Its translation: CASSLKSYDEQYF. The chain couples TRBV5-1 to TRBJ2-7; D gene uncertain. The V and J ends lost 1 base and 5 bases respectively, with 10 bases between them. The CDR3 covers 13 residues. The germline V gene encodes CDR1 SGHRS and CDR2 YFSETQ. The whole variable domain, remainder taken from reference TRBV5-1 and TRBJ2-7, is KAGVTQTPRYLIKTRGQQVTLSCSPISGHRSVSWYQQTPGQGLQFLFEYFSETQRNKGNFPGRFSGRQFSNSRSEMNVSTLELGDSALYLCASSLKSYDEQYFGPGTRLTVT.

This CDR3 is CASSLRSRGNTEAFF. DNA of the CDR3: TGTGCCAGCAGTTTGAGGTCTCGGGGGAACACTGAAGCTTTCTTT. J is TRBJ1-1 and V is TRBV6-5; no definite D call. V was trimmed by 4 bases and J by 1 base, leaving 13 bases between them. CDR3 length equals 15 residues. Germline CDR1 reads MNHEY; CDR2 reads SVGAGI.

The genes are TRBV21-1 and TRBJ2-2; the table's D gene call, TRBD2, was not cross checked with the DNA. TRBV21-1 is a listed pseudogene. The CDR3 has 12 residues. As DNA, the CDR3 is TGTGCCAGCAGCAGGCGAATCGGGAAGCTGTTTTTT. Translation: CASSRRIGKLFF.

The chain employs TRBV6-2 or TRBV6-3 and TRBJ2-4; perhaps TRBD2 as D (6 bases). The CDR3 has 12 amino acids. CDR1 and CDR2 (germline): MNHEY, SVGEGT. Trimming took off 2 bases at V and 8 bases at J, with 7 bases between the two ends. CDR3 in DNA: TGTGCCAGCAGTTACAGGGAGGACATTCAGTACTTC. It specifies CASSYREDIQYF.

This clone was found once. This chain joins TRBV4-3 and TRBJ1-5; D not certain. The V and J ends lost 4 bases and 8 bases respectively, with 12 bases between them. Germline loops: CDR1 LGHNA, CDR2 YSLEER. CDR3 length: 13 amino acids. In DNA, the CDR3 is TGCGCCAGCAGCCGCGGTGTCTGGGAGCCCCAGCATTTT. It encodes CASSRGVWEPQHF.

The chain uses TRBV5-1 and TRBJ2-6; TRBD1 matches 7 bases. Looked up from germline, CDR1 is SGHRS and CDR2 is YFSETQ. This CDR3 contains 17 residues. V was clipped by 2 bases and J by 2 bases; unmatched bases: 7. The CDR3 region is CASSFVQGMAGANVLTF. CDR3 bases: TGCGCCAGCAGCTTCGTACAGGGGATGGCTGGGGCCAACGTCCTGACTTTC.

The chain combines TRBV5-6 with TRBJ2-2, with TRBD2 identical over 12 bases. V trimming: 0 bases; J trimming: 0 bases; junction bases outside the gene matches: 3. Germline CDR1 is SGHDT and CDR2 is YYEEEE. The CDR3 is 18 residues long. CDR3 coding DNA: TGTGCCAGCAGCTTGGGACTAGCGGGGGTATCGAACACCGGGGAGCTGTTTTTT. It codes for CASSLGLAGVSNTGELFF.

J is TRBJ2-2 and V is TRBV3-1 (or the pseudogene TRBV3-2); no reliable D call. Trimming shortened V by 1 base and J by 3 bases, and 9 bases separated the two germline ends. This CDR3 contains 15 residues. Germline V CDR1 and CDR2: LGHDT, YNNKEL (reference sequence). The CDR3 bases are TGTGCCAGCAGCCAAGGTTCCAGTTACACCGGGGAGCTGTTTTTT. Translated: CASSQGSSYTGELFF.

The table lists this clone with a few counts. The chain recombines TRBV3-1 (or the pseudogene TRBV3-2) with TRBJ1-1, with D hard to call. The germline V gene has CDR1 LGHDT and CDR2 YNNKEL (reference sequence). Trimming removed 1 base at V and 1 base at J, with 10 bases between. The CDR3 totals 15 residues. This CDR3 reads CASSQGPGKNTEAFF. CDR3 DNA sequence: TGTGCCAGCAGCCAAGGTCCAGGTAAGAACACTGAAGCTTTCTTT.

The gene calls are TRBV3-1 (or the pseudogene TRBV3-2) and TRBJ1-3; D possibly corresponds to TRBD1 (5 bases). This CDR3 has 15 amino acids. Per germline, CDR1 LGHDT and CDR2 YNNKEL (reference sequence). Trimming took 4 bases from V and 1 from J, leaving 11 bases between them. CDR3 loop: CASSRVGGSGNTIYF. In nucleotides, the CDR3 is TGTGCCAGCAGCCGGGTGGGGGGGTCTGGAAACACCATATATTTT.

The V gene is TRBV7-3, the J gene TRBJ2-5, with TRBD2 identical over 9 bases. The germline gives CDR1 SGHTA, CDR2 FQGTGA. This CDR3 is built from 15 residues. J was trimmed by 2 bases and V by 5 bases; bases with no gene match: 6. This CDR3 reads CASSKAGGSQETQYF. CDR3 coding DNA: TGTGCCAGCAGCAAGGCGGGGGGGTCTCAAGAGACCCAGTACTTC.

The V and J genes are TRBV19 and TRBJ2-5; perhaps TRBD2 as D (5 bases). The V gene lost 6 bases and the J gene lost 4 bases, with 15 bases spanning the gap. Germline lookup yields CDR1 LNHDA and CDR2 SQIVND (reference sequence). The CDR3 loop spans 14 amino acids. CDR3 in DNA: TGTGCCAGTAGCCTGGGCCCTGAGGGAGAGACCCAGTACTTC. Translation: CASSLGPEGETQYF.

Turning to this clone: Germline is not matched at one junction end, which may reflect a read error. This chain uses TRBV6-5 with TRBJ1-2, with 8 positions matching TRBD1. Germline lookup yields CDR1 MNHEY and CDR2 SVGAGI. This CDR3 contains 12 residues. The CDR3 loop is CAGRGLFYGYTF. For the CDR3, the DNA is TGTGCCGGCAGGGGGCTTTTTTATGGCTACACCTTC.

In its sample, this clone was seen a few times. The chain links TRBV5-1 to TRBJ2-7; possibly TRBD2 for D (7 bases). CDR1 is SGHRS, CDR2 YFSETQ, per germline. The V and J ends lost 0 bases and 4 bases respectively, with 17 bases between them. The length of the CDR3 is 16 residues. The chain's CDR3 is CASSLVGGRTLYEQYF. The CDR3 DNA follows: TGCGCCAGCAGCTTGGTCGGGGGGCGCACCCTGTACGAGCAGTACTTC.

This sequence joins TRBV9 and TRBJ2-5; the D gene is possibly TRBD1 (5 bases). The V and J ends lost 4 bases and 3 bases respectively, with 13 bases between them. The CDR3 is 14 amino acids. CDR1 and CDR2 from the germline V gene are SGDLS and YYNGEE. In nucleotides, the CDR3 is TGTGCCAGCAGCACCCAGACAGAGAAAGAGACCCAGTACTTC. Its translation is CASSTQTEKETQYF.

The V and J genes are TRBV5-6 and TRBJ1-5, with D uncertain. V lost 2 bases and J lost 2, with 14 bases in between. Germline loops: CDR1 SGHDT, CDR2 YYEEEE. This CDR3 is 16 amino acids long. CDR3 sequence: CASSFKMSGGNQPQHF. In DNA form, the CDR3 reads TGTGCCAGCAGCTTTAAGATGTCCGGGGGCAATCAGCCCCAGCATTTT.

This clone was detected once. V and J are TRBV11-2 and TRBJ2-7; D might be TRBD1 (5 bases). The germline V and J ends were trimmed by 4 bases and 7 bases, with 20 bases remaining between them. Germline V gene lookup returns CDR1 SGHAT and CDR2 FQNNGV. The CDR3 is 15 amino acids. CDR3 sequence: CASSSWGGLMREQYF. The CDR3 bases are TGTGCCAGCAGCTCCTGGGGCGGCCTAATGCGGGAGCAGTACTTC.

The chain is built from TRBV27 and TRBJ2-7; tentative D call: TRBD2 (7 bases). Germline V gene lookup returns CDR1 MNHEY and CDR2 SMNVEV (reference sequence). V lost 2 bases and J 2 bases, leaving 13 bases between the germline ends. There are 15 residues in the CDR3. The DNA for the CDR3 is TGTGCCAGCAGTTTACGGGGGGCATGGACCTACGAGCAGTACTTC. Encoded protein: CASSLRGAWTYEQYF.

This chain uses TRBV7-9 with TRBJ2-3; 11 nucleotides match TRBD2. Per germline, CDR1 SEHNR and CDR2 FQNEAQ (reference sequence). With V trimmed by 3 bases and J by 6 bases, 11 bases remained unmatched. CDR3 length: 17 residues. CDR3 loop: CASSFLLAGAPWDTQYF. DNA for the CDR3: TGTGCCAGCAGCTTCCTACTAGCGGGGGCCCCTTGGGATACGCAGTATTTT.

The J gene is TRBJ2-1, the V gene TRBV2, with D perhaps TRBD2 (5 bases). CDR3 length: 13 amino acids. Germline CDR1 and CDR2: SNHLY and FYNNEI. The V and J ends lost 4 bases and 4 bases respectively, with 8 bases between them. The CDR3 sequence is CASSGLSYNEQFF. In DNA form, the CDR3 reads TGTGCCAGCAGTGGACTATCGTACAATGAGCAGTTCTTC. Variable domain in full (rest from reference TRBV2 and TRBJ2-1): EPEVTQTPSHQVTQMGQEVILRCVPISNHLYFYWYRQILGQKVEFLVSFYNNEISEKSEIFDDQFSVERPDGSNFTLKIRSTKLEDSAMYFCASSGLSYNEQFFGPGTRLTVL.

This sequence joins TRBV19 and TRBJ1-1, with a tentative D call TRBD1 (6 bases). This CDR3 is 15 amino acids long. Germline values: CDR1 LNHDA, CDR2 SQIVND (reference sequence). V lost 2 bases to trimming and J lost 3 bases, with 13 bases between them. Written as DNA, the CDR3 is TGTGCCAGTAGTATACCAGGGGCGAGGTACACTGAAGCTTTCTTT. It codes for CASSIPGARYTEAFF.

A single count supports this clone. The chain combines TRBV5-6 with TRBJ1-1; D is ambiguous. Germline V gene sequence: CDR1 SGHDT, CDR2 YYEEEE. Trimming shortened V by 1 base and J by 3 bases, and 10 bases separated the two germline ends. The CDR3 loop spans 14 amino acids. The CDR3 DNA follows: TGTGCCAGCAGCTTGATCCGTTCCTACACTGAAGCTTTCTTT. It specifies CASSLIRSYTEAFF.

This chain connects TRBV5-1 to TRBJ1-2; 9 bases agree with TRBD1. The CDR3 has 14 amino acids. The J segment lost 3 bases and the V segment lost 3 bases, leaving 3 bases of the junction unmatched. Per the germline V gene, CDR1 is SGHRS and CDR2 is YFSETQ. CDR3 bases: TGCGCCAGCAGCTGGGGACAGGGCTACTATGGCTACACCTTC. Translation gives CASSWGQGYYGYTF.

This chain uses TRBV12-5 with TRBJ1-1; 10 nucleotides align to TRBD1. Germline V gene data show CDR1 as LGHNT and CDR2 as FRNRAP. The CDR3 is 16 amino acids. V was clipped by 5 bases and J by 4 bases; unmatched bases: 10. The CDR3 spells CASGRTGQGYGTEAFF. CDR3 sequence (DNA): TGTGCTAGTGGTCGCACGGGACAGGGGTATGGCACTGAAGCTTTCTTT. Full variable domain (outside the CDR3, taken from reference TRBV12-5 and TRBJ1-1): DARVTQTPRHKVTEMGQEVTMRCQPILGHNTVFWYRQTMMQGLELLAYFRNRAPLDDSGMPKDRFSAEMPDATLATLKIQPSEPRDSAVYFCASGRTGQGYGTEAFFGQGTRLTVV.

The chain links TRBV7-9 to TRBJ2-7; 7 nucleotides align to TRBD1. With 4 bases clipped from V and 4 bases from J, the junction kept 7 bases outside the gene matches. Germline values: CDR1 SEHNR, CDR2 FQNEAQ (reference sequence). This CDR3 region has 14 residues. Here the CDR3 DNA reads TGTGCCAGCAGCTCATGGGACAGCGAATACGAGCAGTACTTC. Its translation is CASSSWDSEYEQYF.

The J gene is TRBJ1-1, the V gene TRBV5-1, with 12 bases aligning to TRBD1. CDR3 length: 17 residues. V lost 6 bases, J lost 5 bases, and 14 bases stayed unmatched. The germline V gene has CDR1 SGHRS and CDR2 YFSETQ. CDR3 bases: TGCGCCAGCACTAAGGGTGGCGGGGACAGGGGGCGTACTGAAGCTTTCTTT. This sequence encodes CASTKGGGDRGRTEAFF.

V and J are TRBV6-5 and TRBJ2-5; 8 nucleotides align to TRBD1. Germline CDR1 MNHEY, CDR2 SVGAGI. CDR3 length equals 14 residues. V gave up 6 bases and J gave up 4 bases; unmatched junction bases: 7. CDR3 DNA sequence: TGTGCCAGCAGAGATGGACAGGGCCCAGAGACCCAGTACTTC. This codes for CASRDGQGPETQYF.

At least ten counts were recorded for this clone. V is TRBV2 and J is TRBJ2-1, with 14 nucleotides matching TRBD2. This CDR3 is 13 amino acids long. CDR1 is SNHLY, CDR2 FYNNEI, per germline. As DNA, the CDR3 is TGTGCAGGGGGACTAGCGGGGGAGAATGAGCAGTTCTTC. This sequence encodes CAGGLAGENEQFF.

The chain links TRBV19 to TRBJ2-4; no reliable D call. CDR1 and CDR2 from the germline V gene are LNHDA and SQIVND (reference sequence). The ends were cut back, 6 bases at V and 0 bases at J, with 6 bases in the middle. The CDR3 sequence is 13 residues long. The chain's CDR3 is CASRQLAKNIQYF. The CDR3 nucleotides are TGTGCCAGTAGACAATTAGCCAAAAACATTCAGTACTTC.

V and J are TRBV5-5 and TRBJ2-1, with a tentative D call TRBD1 (5 bases). CDR3 length: 15 residues. V lost 1 base to trimming and J lost 4 bases, with 12 bases between them. Germline CDR1 and CDR2: SGHKS and YYEKEE (reference sequence). CDR3 protein: CASSLLGADYNEQFF. The CDR3 region has the DNA TGTGCCAGCAGCTTGTTAGGGGCGGATTACAATGAGCAGTTCTTC.

The gene calls are TRBV11-2 and TRBJ2-4; a possible D gene is TRBD2 (6 bases). CDR1 and CDR2 from the germline V gene are SGHAT and FQNNGV. This CDR3 comprises 12 residues. The germline V and J ends were trimmed by 8 bases and 10 bases, with 15 bases remaining between them. CDR3 DNA: TGTGCCAGCTCTATTAGCGGACTTATTCAGTACTTC. It encodes CASSISGLIQYF.